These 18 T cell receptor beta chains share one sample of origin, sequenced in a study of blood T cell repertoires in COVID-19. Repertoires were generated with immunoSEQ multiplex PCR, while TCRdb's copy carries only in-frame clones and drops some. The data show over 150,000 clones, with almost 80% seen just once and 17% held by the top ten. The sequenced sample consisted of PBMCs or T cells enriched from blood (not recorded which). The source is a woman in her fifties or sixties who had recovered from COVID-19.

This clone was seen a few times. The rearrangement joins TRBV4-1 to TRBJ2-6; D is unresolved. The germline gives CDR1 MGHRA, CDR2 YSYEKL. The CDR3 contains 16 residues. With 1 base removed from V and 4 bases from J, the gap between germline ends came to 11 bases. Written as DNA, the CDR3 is TGCGCCAGCAGCCAAGTCCCAACTGCCGGGGCCAACGTCCTGACTTTC. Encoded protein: CASSQVPTAGANVLTF.

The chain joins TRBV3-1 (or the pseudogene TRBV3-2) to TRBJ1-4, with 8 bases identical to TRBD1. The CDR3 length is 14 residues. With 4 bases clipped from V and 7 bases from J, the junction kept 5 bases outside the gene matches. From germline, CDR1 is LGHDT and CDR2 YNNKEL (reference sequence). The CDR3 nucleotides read TGTGCCAGCAGCCCTACAGGGGGTTTTGAAAAACTGTTTTTT. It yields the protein CASSPTGGFEKLFF.

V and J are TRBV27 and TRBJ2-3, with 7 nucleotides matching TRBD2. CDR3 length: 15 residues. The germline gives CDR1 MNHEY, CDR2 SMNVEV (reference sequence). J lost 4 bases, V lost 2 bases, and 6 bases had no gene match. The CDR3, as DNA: TGTGCCAGCAGTTTACGCAGCGGGGATGCAGATACGCAGTATTTT. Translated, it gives CASSLRSGDADTQYF.

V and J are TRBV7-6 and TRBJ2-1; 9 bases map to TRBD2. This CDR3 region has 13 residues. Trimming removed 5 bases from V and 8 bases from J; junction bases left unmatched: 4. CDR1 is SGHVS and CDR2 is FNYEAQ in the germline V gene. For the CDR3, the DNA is TGTGCCAGCAGCCTCTGGACTAGCGATGAGCAGTTCTTC. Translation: CASSLWTSDEQFF.

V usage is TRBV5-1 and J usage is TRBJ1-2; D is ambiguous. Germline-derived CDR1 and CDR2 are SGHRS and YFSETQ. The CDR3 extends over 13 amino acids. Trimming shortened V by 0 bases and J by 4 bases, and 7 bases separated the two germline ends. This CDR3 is CASSLDSSYGYTF. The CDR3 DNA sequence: TGCGCCAGCAGCTTGGACAGCTCCTATGGCTACACCTTC.

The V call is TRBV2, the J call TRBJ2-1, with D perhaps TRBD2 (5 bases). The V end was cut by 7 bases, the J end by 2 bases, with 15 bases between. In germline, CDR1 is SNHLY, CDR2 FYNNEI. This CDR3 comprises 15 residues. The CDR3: CASIRIRGTYNEQFF. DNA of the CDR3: TGTGCCAGCATAAGGATCCGGGGAACCTACAATGAGCAGTTCTTC.

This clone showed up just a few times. CDR3 sequence: CASSSRTGREKLFF. In nucleotides, the CDR3 is TGTGCCAGCAGTTCCAGGACAGGCCGGGAAAAACTGTTTTTT. The chain uses TRBV27 and TRBJ1-4; 7 bases line up with TRBD1. With 4 bases clipped from V and 8 bases from J, the junction kept 7 bases outside the gene matches. The CDR3 loop spans 14 amino acids. The germline gives CDR1 MNHEY, CDR2 SMNVEV (reference sequence). Supplemented by reference TRBV27 and TRBJ1-4, the full variable domain reads EAQVTQNPRYLITVTGKKLTVTCSQNMNHEYMSWYRQDPGLGLRQIYYSMNVEVTDKGDVPEGYKVSRKEKRNFPLILESPSPNQTSLYFCASSSRTGREKLFFGSGTQLSVL.

The chain's CDR3 is CASSFSAYEQYF. CDR3 bases: TGTGCCAGCAGCTTCTCCGCCTACGAGCAGTACTTC. The chain employs TRBV7-9 and TRBJ2-7; no reliable D call. CDR1 and CDR2 (germline): SEHNR, FQNEAQ (reference sequence). V shed 3 bases and J shed 2 bases, with 5 bases lying between them. The CDR3 spans 12 residues.

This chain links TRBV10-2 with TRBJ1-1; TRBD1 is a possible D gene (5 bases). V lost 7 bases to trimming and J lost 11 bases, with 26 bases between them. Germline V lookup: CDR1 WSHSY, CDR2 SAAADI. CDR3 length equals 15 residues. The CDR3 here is CASTLLLLGVLWAFF. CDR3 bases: TGCGCCAGCACTCTCCTCCTCCTAGGGGTCTTGTGGGCTTTCTTT.

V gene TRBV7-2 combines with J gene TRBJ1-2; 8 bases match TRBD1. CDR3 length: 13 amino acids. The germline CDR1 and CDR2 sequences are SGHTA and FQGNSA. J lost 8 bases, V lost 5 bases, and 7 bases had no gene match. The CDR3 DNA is TGTGCCAGCAGCCCCGGACAGGGCGAAGGCTACACCTTC. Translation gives CASSPGQGEGYTF.

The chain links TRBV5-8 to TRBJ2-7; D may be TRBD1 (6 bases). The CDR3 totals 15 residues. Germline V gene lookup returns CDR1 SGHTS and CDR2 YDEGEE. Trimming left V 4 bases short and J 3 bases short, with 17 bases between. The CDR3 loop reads CASSPQRTGNYEQYF. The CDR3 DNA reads TGTGCCAGCAGCCCTCAACGCACAGGGAACTACGAGCAGTACTTC.

CDR3 nucleotides: TGCGCCAGCAGCTTGGTTGGTCAGGGGGATGAAAAACTGTTTTTT. Its protein product is CASSLVGQGDEKLFF. The genes are TRBV5-1 and TRBJ1-4, with 7 bases matching TRBD1. The ends lost 0 bases at V and 6 bases at J; junction bases unmatched: 5. Germline V lookup: CDR1 SGHRS, CDR2 YFSETQ. The CDR3 has 15 residues.

CDR3 loop: CASSIARGNSYGYTF. As DNA, the CDR3 is TGTGCCAGTAGTATAGCGCGAGGGAACAGCTATGGCTACACCTTC. V is TRBV19 and J is TRBJ1-2; D is ambiguous. CDR3 length: 15 residues. Per germline, CDR1 LNHDA and CDR2 SQIVND (reference sequence). Trimming pared 1 base from V and 4 bases from J, leaving 13 bases between.

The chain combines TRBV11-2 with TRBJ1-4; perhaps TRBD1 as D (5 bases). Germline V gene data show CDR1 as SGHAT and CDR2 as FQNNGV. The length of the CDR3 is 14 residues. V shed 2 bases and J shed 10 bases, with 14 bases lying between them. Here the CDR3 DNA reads TGTGCCAGCAGCTTAAATCAAAGGGGCGGAAAACTGTTTTTT. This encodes CASSLNQRGGKLFF.

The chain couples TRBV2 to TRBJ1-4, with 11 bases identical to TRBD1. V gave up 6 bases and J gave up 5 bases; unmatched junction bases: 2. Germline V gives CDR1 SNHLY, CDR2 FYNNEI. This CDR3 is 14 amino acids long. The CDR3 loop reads CASRGTGGNEKLFF. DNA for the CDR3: TGTGCCAGCAGGGGGACAGGGGGAAATGAAAAACTGTTTTTT. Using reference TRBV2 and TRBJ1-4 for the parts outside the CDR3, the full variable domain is EPEVTQTPSHQVTQMGQEVILRCVPISNHLYFYWYRQILGQKVEFLVSFYNNEISEKSEIFDDQFSVERPDGSNFTLKIRSTKLEDSAMYFCASRGTGGNEKLFFGSGTQLSVL.

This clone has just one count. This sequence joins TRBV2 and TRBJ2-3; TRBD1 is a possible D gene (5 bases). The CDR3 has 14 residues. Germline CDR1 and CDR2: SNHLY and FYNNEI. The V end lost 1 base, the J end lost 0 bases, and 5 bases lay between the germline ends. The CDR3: CASSEGQSTDTQYF. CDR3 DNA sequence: TGTGCCAGCAGTGAAGGACAGAGCACAGATACGCAGTATTTT.

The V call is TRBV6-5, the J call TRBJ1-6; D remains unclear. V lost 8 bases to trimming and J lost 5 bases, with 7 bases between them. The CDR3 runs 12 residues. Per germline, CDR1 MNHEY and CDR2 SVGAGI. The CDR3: CASGQNNSPLHF. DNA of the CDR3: TGTGCCAGCGGGCAGAATAATTCACCCCTCCACTTT.

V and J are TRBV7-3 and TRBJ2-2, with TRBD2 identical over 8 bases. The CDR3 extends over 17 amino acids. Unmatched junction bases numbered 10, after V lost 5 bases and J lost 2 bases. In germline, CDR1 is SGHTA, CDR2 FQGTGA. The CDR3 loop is CASSVKGLVRNTGELFF. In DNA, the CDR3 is TGTGCCAGCAGCGTAAAGGGACTAGTGAGAAACACCGGGGAGCTGTTTTTT.